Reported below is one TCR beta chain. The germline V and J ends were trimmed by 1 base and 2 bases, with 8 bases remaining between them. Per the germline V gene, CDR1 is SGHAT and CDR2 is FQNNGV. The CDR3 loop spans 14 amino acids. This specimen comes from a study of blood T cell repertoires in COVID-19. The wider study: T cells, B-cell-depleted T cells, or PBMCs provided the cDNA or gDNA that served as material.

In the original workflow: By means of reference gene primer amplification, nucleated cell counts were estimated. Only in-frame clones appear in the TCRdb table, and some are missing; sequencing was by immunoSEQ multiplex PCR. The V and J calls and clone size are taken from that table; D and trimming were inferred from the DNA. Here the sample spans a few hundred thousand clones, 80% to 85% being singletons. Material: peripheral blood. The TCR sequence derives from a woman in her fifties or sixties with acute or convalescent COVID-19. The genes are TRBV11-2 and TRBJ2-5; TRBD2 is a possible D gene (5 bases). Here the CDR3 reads CASSLGRVQETQYF. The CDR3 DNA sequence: TGTGCCAGCAGCTTAGGGCGGGTACAAGAGACCCAGTACTTC. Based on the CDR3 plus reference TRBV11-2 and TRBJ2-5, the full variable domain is EAGVAQSPRYKIIEKRQSVAFWCNPISGHATLYWYQQILGQGPKLLIQFQNNGVVDDSQLPKDRFSAERLKGVDSTLKIQPAKLEDSAVYLCASSLGRVQETQYFGPGTRLLVL.